Sequencing of this T cell receptor (beta chain) was carried out in a study of T cell changes during pregnancy in multiple sclerosis (dated by TCRdb to about 2019). A note on the overall study: In women with multiple sclerosis, the researchers looked at how the T cell repertoire shifted as pregnancy progressed.

Receptor amplification or capture employed the immunoSEQ multiplex PCR assay. TCRdb took over this immuneACCESS table, retaining in-frame rearrangements with V and J assigned. Such tables are incomplete; in checked studies, under half of the missing clones stem from an unresolved V gene, and the remainder is unexplained. Present in this sample are 38,000 or so clones, 94% of which were seen just once. The ten top clones hold about 0.4% of the sample. CDR1 and CDR2 are drawn from the germline V gene: SNHLY, FYNNEI. From the cysteine through the phenylalanine, the CDR3 covers 16 amino acids. Left in the record is the CDR3 DNA by itself, 48 bases read in frame from the first base. Trimming leaves V shorter by 9 bases and J shorter by 4 bases, with the junction holding 14 bases beyond the gene matches. Details on this clone: Its antigen is currently not known. It has no much larger one-base neighbor in the sample; base qualities were not kept.

The chain employs TRBV2 and TRBJ2-2; 7 bases in the middle match TRBD2. This sequence was found in a female donor with multiple sclerosis, enrolled in a pregnancy study. Sequenced material: CD4+ T cells from peripheral blood mononuclear cells, taken in the second trimester of pregnancy. The DNA sequence follows: TGTGCCAGTTCCCCCCGGGGCGGGAGCGGCACCGGGGAGCTGTTTTTT. This encodes CASSPRGGSGTGELFF.